The rows below give T cell receptor beta chains drawn from one sample of a study of identical twins. TCRdb itself ran the 5' RACE reads through MiXCR, one entry per CDR3 protein. Seen here are around 250,000 distinct CDR3 sequences, 5.5% to 7% observed once, and the top ten hold roughly 3.4%. This same sample was also part of a study on yellow fever vaccine responses in identical twins.

Input material: memory (CD45RO+) T cells sorted from blood. The receptors originated from a woman aged 18-35 years in good health. Each CDR3 is given with its conserved first and last residue.

v_call,cdr3_aa
TRBV15,CATSRDRTGGTDTQYF
TRBV4-1,CASSHSGDWKDTQYF
TRBV5-1,CASSPTGGQPGTGELFF
TRBV2,CASSDERTGYNEQFF
TRBV7-8,CASSRTGAGGGEQFF
TRBV12-3/TRBV12-4,CASSITGGSSYEQYF
TRBV7-9,CASSLEVQLNEQFF
TRBV24-1,CATSDPLSNTQYF
TRBV18,CASSPREHSPLHF
TRBV4-1,CASSPGGAGLYNEQFF
TRBV20-1,CSATDRGRSQAYEQYF
TRBV2,CASSVTGARARQFF
TRBV3-1,CASSQRTGTAPYGYTF
TRBV7-2,CASSLSSSGWETQYF
TRBV20-1,CSASHPGLAASDTQYF
TRBV3-1,CASSSRDRGLGANVLTF
TRBV14,CASNPVGGSTGELFF
TRBV20-1,CCAHPLGLAANTGELFF
TRBV5-1,CASSLAERERETQYF
TRBV20-1,CSGDRADVGTQYF
TRBV12-3/TRBV12-4,CASRKPGLAVDTQYF
TRBV28,CASSFVRREETQYF
TRBV24-1,CATSDTGTGTDTQYF
TRBV24-1,CATSVLDAEQFF
TRBV5-1,CASSPTGGDTGELFF
TRBV5-1,CASSLPANDHEQFF
TRBV4-1,CASSQEVTSGGRETQYF
TRBV10-3,CAIRGQISTDTQYF
TRBV24-1,CATSDRTHLNEQFF
TRBV3-1,CASSQDLAGVGYNEQFF
TRBV20-1,CSATQGQNTGELFF
TRBV7-2,CASSLRSGGAYTGELFF
TRBV2,CASIQGVKEKLFF
TRBV5-1,CASSPRTDRGELFF
TRBV5-5,CASSSQDRAGNQPQHF
TRBV12-3/TRBV12-4,CASSSSTSGANVLTF
TRBV7-2,CASSPRGGGNQPQHF
TRBV5-1,CASSLVAPPSGYTF
TRBV12-3/TRBV12-4,CASSRESSYEQYF
TRBV10-3,CAISLAGSPGYEQYF
TRBV20-1,CSALRADTQYF
TRBV7-9,CASKLPSDTGELFF
TRBV6-1,CASSRDNLGPYEQYF
TRBV5-1,CASSLDFGGYNIQYF
TRBV3-1,CASSRRRNNEQFF
TRBV5-8,CASSLQAGIAYNEQFF
TRBV6-2/TRBV6-3,CASNEQGLTEAFF
TRBV20-1,CSARDWQGGNQPQHF
TRBV5-1,CASSLANRANSPLHF
TRBV3-1,CASSQEASGGETRKTQYF
TRBV7-2,CASSFASGQGKTQYF
TRBV6-1,CAGSAQRALSTDTQYF
TRBV4-2,CASSQGVAGSGGYEQFF
TRBV5-1,CASSLGTGGLSYEQYF